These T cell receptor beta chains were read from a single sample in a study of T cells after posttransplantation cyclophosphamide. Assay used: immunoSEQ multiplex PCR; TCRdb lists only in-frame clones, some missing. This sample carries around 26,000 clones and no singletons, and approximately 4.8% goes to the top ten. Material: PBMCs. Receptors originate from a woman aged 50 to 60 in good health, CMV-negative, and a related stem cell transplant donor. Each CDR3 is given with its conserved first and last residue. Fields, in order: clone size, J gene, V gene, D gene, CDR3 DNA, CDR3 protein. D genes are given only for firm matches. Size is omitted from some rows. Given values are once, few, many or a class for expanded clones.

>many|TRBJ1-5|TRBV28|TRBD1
TGTGCCAGCAGTTTAGGACAGGGAAGTCAGCCCCAGCATTTT
CASSLGQGSQPQHF
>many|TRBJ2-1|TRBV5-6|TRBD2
TGTGCCAGCAGCCCACTAGCGGGAGGGCCCATCCCCTACAATGAGCAGTTCTTC
CASSPLAGGPIPYNEQFF
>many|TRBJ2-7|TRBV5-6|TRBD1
TGTGCCAGCAGCCGATTAGGACAGGCCCACTACGAGCAGTACTTC
CASSRLGQAHYEQYF
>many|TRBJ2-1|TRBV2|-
TGTGCTACGAAGGGGCGGGGGCCCCGGGATGAGCAGTTCTTC
CATKGRGPRDEQFF
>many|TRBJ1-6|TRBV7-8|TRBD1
TGTGCCAGCAGCTTATTGGACAGGGCGAATTCACCCCTCCACTTT
CASSLLDRANSPLHF
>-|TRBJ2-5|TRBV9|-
TGTGCCAGCAGCACCGGGACAAGGCTTAAAGAGACCCAGTACTTC
CASSTGTRLKETQYF
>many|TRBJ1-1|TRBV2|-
TGTGCCAGGGCTGGGGGGACTGAAGCTTTCTTT
CARAGGTEAFF
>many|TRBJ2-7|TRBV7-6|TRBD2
TGTGCCAGCAGCGGGGAGGGTGGAGGTTCTTATTTAGGCGAGCAGTACTTC
CASSGEGGGSYLGEQYF
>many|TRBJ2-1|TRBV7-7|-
TGTGCCAGCAGCTTAGATAGGGGTCTCAACAATGAGCAGTTCTTC
CASSLDRGLNNEQFF
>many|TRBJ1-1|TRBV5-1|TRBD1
TGCGCCAGCAGCCTTCGGGACAGGGGTACTGAAGCTTTCTTT
CASSLRDRGTEAFF
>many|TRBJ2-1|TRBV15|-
TGTGCCACCAGCCAAGAAGACCCAGGGCTCTACAATGAGCAGTTCTTC
CATSQEDPGLYNEQFF
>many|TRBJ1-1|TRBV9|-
TGTGCCAGCAGCGTAGCGAAGTTTTTGGACGGGGGGCTCCACATGAACACTGAAGCTTTCTTT
CASSVAKFLDGGLHMNTEAFF
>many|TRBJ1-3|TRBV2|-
TGTGCCAGCAGTGACAGGGTAACTGGAAACACCATATATTTT
CASSDRVTGNTIYF
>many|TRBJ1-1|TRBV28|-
TGTGCCAGCAGTTTAAAGCTAATGAACACTGAAGCTTTCTTT
CASSLKLMNTEAFF
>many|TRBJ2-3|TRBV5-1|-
TGCGCCAGCAGCTCAGGGGGACTCTTCCTTAGCACAGATACGCAGTATTTT
CASSSGGLFLSTDTQYF
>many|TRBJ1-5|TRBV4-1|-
TGCGCCAGCAGCCTCAGGGTGGGCAATCAGCCCCAGCATTTT
CASSLRVGNQPQHF
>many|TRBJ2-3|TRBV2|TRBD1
TGTGCCAGCAGTGAGTTCAGGGGGCAAGGGACGCAGTATTTT
CASSEFRGQGTQYF
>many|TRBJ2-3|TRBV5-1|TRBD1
TGCGCCAGCAGCTTGGAAGGGGGCAGCACAGATACGCAGTATTTT
CASSLEGGSTDTQYF
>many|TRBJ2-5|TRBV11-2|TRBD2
TGTGCCAGCAGAACCGGGGGGACGCAAGAGACCCAGTACTTC
CASRTGGTQETQYF
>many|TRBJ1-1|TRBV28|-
TGTGCCAGCAGTTTACATCCAAAAGCGGCGAACACTGAAGCTTTCTTT
CASSLHPKAANTEAFF
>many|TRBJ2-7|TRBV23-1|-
TGCGCCAGCAGTCAATCATGGATAGGGGACATAAAGGATCCTTACGAGCAGTACTTC
CASSQSWIGDIKDPYEQYF
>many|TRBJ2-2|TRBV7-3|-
TGTGCCAGCAGTACCGGACAGAACACCGGGGAGCTGTTTTTT
CASSTGQNTGELFF
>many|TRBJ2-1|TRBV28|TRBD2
TGTGCCAGCAGTTTACTGATTGGGACTAGCGGAACCAATGAGCAGTTCTTC
CASSLLIGTSGTNEQFF
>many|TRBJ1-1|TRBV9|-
TGTGCCAGCAGCGTTCTCGCCGGGAACACTGAAGCTTTCTTT
CASSVLAGNTEAFF
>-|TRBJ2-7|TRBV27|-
TGTGCCAGCAGTTTTGATGACACGAGCTACGAGCAGTACTTC
CASSFDDTSYEQYF
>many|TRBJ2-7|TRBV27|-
TGTGCCAGCAGTACTCCGGGTGGCGGCGAGCAGTACTTC
CASSTPGGGEQYF
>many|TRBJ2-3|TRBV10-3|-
TGTGCCATCCAAAGTAAGGGGGAAGGTAGAGATACGCAGTATTTT
CAIQSKGEGRDTQYF
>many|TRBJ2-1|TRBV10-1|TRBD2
TGCGCCAGCAGTGAGGGGACTAGCGGGGGGATGGCCCGGGCTCAGTTCTTC
CASSEGTSGGMARAQFF
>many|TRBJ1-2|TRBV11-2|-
TGTGCCAGCAGCTCCCTGGGGGGGAGATATGGCTACACCTTC
CASSSLGGRYGYTF
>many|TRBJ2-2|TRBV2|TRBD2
TGTGCCAGCAGTGAGTTAGCGGGAGTCACCGGGGAGCTGTTTTTT
CASSELAGVTGELFF
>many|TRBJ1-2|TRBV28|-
TGTGCCAGCAGCCTAGGGGCGAACTATGGCTACACCTTC
CASSLGANYGYTF
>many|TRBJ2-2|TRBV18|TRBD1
TGTGCCAGCTCCGCTAGACAGGGCGTGAACACCGGGGAGCTGTTTTTT
CASSARQGVNTGELFF
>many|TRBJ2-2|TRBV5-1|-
TGCGCCAGCCAGGTGGGGGGAGTCAACACCGGGGAGCTGTTTTTT
CASQVGGVNTGELFF
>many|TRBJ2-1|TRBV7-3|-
TGTGCCAGCAGCCACCCAGAGGGTGTAGAGTACAATGAGCAGTTCTTC
CASSHPEGVEYNEQFF
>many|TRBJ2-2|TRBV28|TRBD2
TGTGCCAGCCGCGGGGGGCTTAACACCGGGGAGCTGTTTTTT
CASRGGLNTGELFF
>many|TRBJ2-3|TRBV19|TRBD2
TGTGCCAGTAGTAGACTAGCGGGGAGCACAGATACGCAGTATTTT
CASSRLAGSTDTQYF
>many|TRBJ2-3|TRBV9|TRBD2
TGTGCCAGCAGCCAACCGGGACTAGCGGGAGGGCGAGGTGGGGATACGCAGTATTTT
CASSQPGLAGGRGGDTQYF
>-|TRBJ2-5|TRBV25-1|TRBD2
TGTGCCAGCAGTGAAGCGGGGAGGGGTGAGACCCAGTACTTC
CASSEAGRGETQYF
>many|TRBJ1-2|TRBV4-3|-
TGCGCCAGCAGCCAAGACGAGGTAGGAGGAGGCTATGGCTACACCTTC
CASSQDEVGGGYGYTF
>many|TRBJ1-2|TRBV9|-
TGTGCCAGCAGCCTGGAGGGTAGGAGTGGCTACACCTTC
CASSLEGRSGYTF
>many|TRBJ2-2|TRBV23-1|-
TGCGCCAGCAGTCAAGAGTGGGGCCCCGGGGAGCTGTTTTTT
CASSQEWGPGELFF